This T cell receptor beta chain was captured in a study of T cells after yellow fever vaccination. Study results and caveats: Clones from primary vaccination mostly reappeared after the booster (around 96% CD4, approximately 91% CD8). Abundant contaminating clonotypes from the bulk population could appear in FACS-sorted repertoires. Just a small share of clonotypes turned up in the CD4 compartment as well as the CD8 compartment. The secondary response peaked faster, at day 5 versus 15, but was weaker.

MiXCR was run by TCRdb on the 5' RACE reads, yielding one entry per CDR3 protein. Of 250,000 or so distinct CDR3 sequences listed, approximately 3.6% are singletons. CDR3 length equals 14 residues. Germline CDR1 reads LGHNA; CDR2 reads YSLEER. V lost 3 bases to trimming and J lost 12 bases, with 20 bases between them. This clonotype was picked up many times. Its antigen is currently unknown. The sequence was collected from a man aged 18 to 29 who received the YFV17D yellow fever vaccine. Sequencing used PBMCs, obtained 15 days after the yellow fever booster vaccination. This chain links TRBV4-3 with TRBJ1-1; D may be TRBD1 (5 bases). The CDR3 is CASSQDRGREGPFF. DNA of the CDR3: TGCGCCAGCAGCCAGGACCGGGGCCGAGAAGGACCTTTCTTT.